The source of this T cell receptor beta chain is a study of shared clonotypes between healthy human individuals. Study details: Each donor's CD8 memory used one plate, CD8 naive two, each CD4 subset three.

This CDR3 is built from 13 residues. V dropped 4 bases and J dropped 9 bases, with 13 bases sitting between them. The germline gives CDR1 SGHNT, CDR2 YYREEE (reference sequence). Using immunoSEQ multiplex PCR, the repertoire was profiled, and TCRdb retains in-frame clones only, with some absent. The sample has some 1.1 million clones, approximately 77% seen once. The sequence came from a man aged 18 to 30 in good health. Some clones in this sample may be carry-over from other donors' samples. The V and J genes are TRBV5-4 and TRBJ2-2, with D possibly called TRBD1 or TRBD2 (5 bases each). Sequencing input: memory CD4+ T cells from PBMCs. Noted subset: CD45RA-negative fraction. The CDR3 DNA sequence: TGTGCCAGCAGCCCTTGGGGGACCAGGGAGCTGTTTTTT. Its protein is CASSPWGTRELFF.